This T cell receptor (beta chain) was sequenced during a study of T cell changes during pregnancy in multiple sclerosis. The CDR3 length is 12 residues. Germline CDR1 and CDR2: GTSNPN and SVGIG (reference sequence). V was clipped by 4 bases and J by 4 bases, with 10 bases between them. Data came from immunoSEQ multiplex PCR; TCRdb stores just in-frame clones and leaves some out. The top ten clones hold around 0.6% of a sample with around 54,000 clones, roughly 91% of them seen once. The receptor was isolated from a female donor in good health, enrolled as a control in a pregnancy study. V and J are TRBV30 and TRBJ2-5; D might be TRBD2 (6 bases). The source material was CD4+ T cells from peripheral blood mononuclear cells, sampled after pregnancy. This chain's CDR3 is CAWNPGGETQYF. The CDR3 nucleotides are TGTGCCTGGAATCCCGGGGGAGAGACCCAGTACTTC.